These 25 T cell receptor beta chains were sequenced from one sample in a study of blood T cell repertoires in COVID-19. Assay: immunoSEQ multiplex PCR; the TCRdb copy retains only in-frame clones and omits some. The table has almost 70,000 clones, 60% to 80% seen once. Sequences were obtained from peripheral blood. The receptors stem from a human donor in a cohort sampled during active COVID-19.

The genes are TRBV19 and TRBJ2-3; D possibly corresponds to TRBD2 (6 bases). Germline assignment: CDR1 LNHDA and CDR2 SQIVND (reference sequence). The CDR3 runs 13 residues. Trimming took 4 bases from V and 3 from J, leaving 8 bases between them. As DNA, the CDR3 is TGTGCCAGTAGTAGACGGGAGACAGATACGCAGTATTTT. This translates into CASSRRETDTQYF.

V usage is TRBV28 and J usage is TRBJ2-2; 9 bases match TRBD2. The CDR3 extends over 15 amino acids. CDR1 is MDHEN, CDR2 SYDVKM, per germline. Trimming took 7 bases from V and 4 from J; bases not matched to a gene: 7. This CDR3 reads CASTATSGITGELFF. The CDR3 DNA follows: TGTGCCAGCACCGCGACTAGCGGAATCACCGGGGAGCTGTTTTTT.

This chain uses TRBV5-1 with TRBJ2-1, with TRBD2 matching over 8 bases. Germline-derived CDR1 and CDR2 are SGHRS and YFSETQ. The CDR3 contains 15 residues. The ends lost 1 base at V and 2 bases at J; junction bases unmatched: 2. The CDR3 loop is CASSLSGGPYNEQFF. The DNA for the CDR3 is TGCGCCAGCAGCTTGTCGGGAGGGCCCTACAATGAGCAGTTCTTC.

This chain links TRBV5-1 with TRBJ1-3; D might be TRBD1 (5 bases). This CDR3 comprises 16 residues. The V end was cut by 4 bases, the J end by 0 bases, with 14 bases between. The germline V gene encodes CDR1 SGHRS and CDR2 YFSETQ. The CDR3 DNA sequence: TGCGCCAGCAGCATCGATCCAACAGGCTCTGGAAACACCATATATTTT. It encodes CASSIDPTGSGNTIYF.

This clone is a singleton in its sample. The chain carries TRBV6-5 and TRBJ1-1, with TRBD1 matching 8 bases. V shed 6 bases, J shed 5 bases, and the junction held 11 bases outside the gene matches. The CDR3 sequence is 15 residues long. The germline gives CDR1 MNHEY, CDR2 SVGAGI. The CDR3 DNA follows: TGTGCCAGCAGGACGAGGACAGGGAGAACAACTGAAGCTTTCTTT. The encoded protein is CASRTRTGRTTEAFF.

The chain is built from TRBV28 and TRBJ2-7, with 7 bases that match TRBD2. CDR3 length: 15 residues. J gave up 2 bases and V 4 bases, and 8 bases lay outside the gene matches. Germline V gives CDR1 MDHEN, CDR2 SYDVKM. CDR3 region: CASSSGAAGAYEQYF. CDR3 sequence (DNA): TGTGCCAGCAGTTCGGGTGCGGCGGGAGCCTACGAGCAGTACTTC.

This chain joins TRBV28 and TRBJ1-5; 9 bases are a match to TRBD1. CDR1 and CDR2 from the germline V gene are MDHEN and SYDVKM. This CDR3 contains 15 residues. J was trimmed by 4 bases and V by 6 bases; bases with no gene match: 7. CDR3 region: CASRLTGGRNQPQHF. The CDR3 DNA follows: TGTGCCAGCAGGCTTACAGGGGGCCGGAATCAGCCCCAGCATTTT.

This rearrangement joins TRBV5-1 to TRBJ1-6, with D perhaps matching TRBD1 (6 bases). The CDR3 length is 17 residues. Germline CDR1 and CDR2: SGHRS and YFSETQ. The germline V and J ends were trimmed by 1 base and 7 bases, with 18 bases remaining between them. The CDR3: CASSLSPGESWNSPLHF. The CDR3 DNA sequence: TGCGCCAGCAGCTTGAGTCCAGGGGAGTCGTGGAATTCACCCCTCCACTTT.

V usage is TRBV18 and J usage is TRBJ1-1; maybe TRBD1 (6 bases). Trimming pared 3 bases from V and 4 bases from J, leaving 18 bases between. The CDR3 sequence is 16 residues long. Germline lookup yields CDR1 KGHSH and CDR2 LQKENI. The CDR3 reads CASSPGAVGRATEAFF. The CDR3 nucleotides read TGTGCCAGCTCACCGGGGGCGGTAGGGAGAGCCACTGAAGCTTTCTTT.

J is TRBJ2-2 and V is TRBV10-3, with D possibly TRBD2 on 5 matching bases. This CDR3 is 15 amino acids long. Germline V gene sequence: CDR1 ENHRY, CDR2 SYGVKD. Trimming removed 8 bases from V and 3 bases from J, with 16 bases in between. DNA for the CDR3: TGTGCCATCCTTGAGGGCCCCGGAGACACCGGGGAGCTGTTTTTT. Translated, it gives CAILEGPGDTGELFF.

To note about this clone: An end of the junction differs from the germline gene, which may be a read error. This sequence joins TRBV5-6 and TRBJ1-6; D gene uncertain. The CDR3 runs to 14 residues. Germline CDR1 SGHDT, CDR2 YYEEEE. The CDR3 spells CASSLTGEYSPLHF. CDR3 coding DNA: TGTGCCAGCAGCTTGACCGGGGAATATTCGCCCCTCCACTTT.

The V call is TRBV3-1 (or the pseudogene TRBV3-2), the J call TRBJ1-2; tentatively, D is TRBD1 (6 bases). There are 14 residues in the CDR3. V shed 1 base and J shed 3 bases, with 9 bases lying between them. Germline CDR1 LGHDT, CDR2 YNNKEL (reference sequence). This CDR3 reads CASSQAGVDYGYTF. As DNA, the CDR3 is TGTGCCAGCAGCCAAGCAGGGGTCGACTATGGCTACACCTTC.

This rearrangement joins TRBV5-1 to TRBJ2-7, with a tentative D call TRBD2 (7 bases). The V gene lost 0 bases and the J gene lost 3 bases, with 13 bases spanning the gap. CDR3 size: 15 residues. Germline CDR1 SGHRS, CDR2 YFSETQ. CDR3 amino acids: CASSLEGGPSYEQYF. For the CDR3, the DNA is TGCGCCAGCAGCTTGGAGGGGGGGCCCAGCTACGAGCAGTACTTC.

V usage is TRBV7-2 and J usage is TRBJ2-3; 7 bases are a match to TRBD2. Losses at the gene ends were 6 bases for V and 13 bases for J; bases not matched to a gene: 13. Germline V lookup: CDR1 SGHTA, CDR2 FQGNSA. This CDR3 contains 13 residues. The CDR3 DNA sequence: TGTGCCAGCAGTCCGTGGACGCGGGGGTTGGAGTATTTT. As protein: CASSPWTRGLEYF.

The chain carries TRBV18 and TRBJ2-5; 10 nucleotides agree with TRBD2. Germline V CDR1 and CDR2: KGHSH, LQKENI. Trimming removed 6 bases from V and 5 bases from J; junction bases left unmatched: 27. This CDR3 is 21 amino acids long. The CDR3 DNA sequence: TGTGCCAGCTCGCCGAAAGACCCTGCCGGTAATAGCGGGGGGTCCCGGGAGACCCAGTACTTC. Translation gives CASSPKDPAGNSGGSRETQYF.

The chain joins TRBV6-5 to TRBJ2-7, with 11 nucleotides matching TRBD2. The CDR3 covers 15 residues. Germline CDR1 is MNHEY and CDR2 is SVGAGI. V shed 0 bases, J shed 6 bases, and the junction held 4 bases outside the gene matches. This CDR3 is CASSYSSSGGLEQYF. The CDR3 DNA sequence: TGTGCCAGCAGTTACTCTTCTAGCGGGGGGCTCGAGCAGTACTTC.

This clone was counted only a few times. The CDR3 DNA is TGTGCCTGGAGATCAGGAAACTATGGCTACACCTTC. It translates to CAWRSGNYGYTF. The chain has TRBV30 and TRBJ1-2; no clear D gene. The CDR3 covers 12 residues. Germline assignment: CDR1 GTSNPN and CDR2 SVGIG (reference sequence). V was shortened by 3 bases and J by 2 bases, with 7 bases between the two germline ends.

This chain joins TRBV24-1 and TRBJ1-2; D uncertain. V lost 9 bases to trimming and J lost 4 bases, with 14 bases between them. The germline V gene has CDR1 KGHDR and CDR2 SFDVKD. This CDR3 region has 13 residues. The CDR3: CATQSNSRYGYTF. The CDR3 DNA follows: TGTGCCACCCAGTCGAATTCCCGCTATGGCTACACCTTC.

This chain connects TRBV7-9 to TRBJ2-7, with 10 nucleotides matching TRBD1. Germline assignment: CDR1 SEHNR and CDR2 FQNEAQ (reference sequence). The CDR3 runs to 17 residues. With V trimmed by 3 bases and J by 6 bases, 14 bases remained unmatched. The CDR3 DNA reads TGTGCCAGCAGCTTTCCCGAGGGGGACAGGGGATCGAGCGAGCAGTACTTC. Translating it yields CASSFPEGDRGSSEQYF.

The rearrangement uses TRBV7-2 and TRBJ2-2, with no clear D. The germline V gene has CDR1 SGHTA and CDR2 FQGNSA. Trimming removed 5 bases at V and 5 bases at J, with 9 bases between. The CDR3 has 13 residues. The CDR3 here is CASSSQATGELFF. DNA of the CDR3: TGTGCCAGCAGCAGCCAAGCAACCGGGGAGCTGTTTTTT.

The gene calls are TRBV7-9 and TRBJ2-5; TRBD2 matches 12 bases. The trim removed 5 bases at V and 1 base at J, leaving 2 bases unmatched. Germline V CDR1 and CDR2: SEHNR, FQNEAQ (reference sequence). CDR3 size: 15 residues. For the CDR3, the DNA is TGTGCCAGCAGCATGACTAGCGGGAGCCAAGAGACCCAGTACTTC. Its translation: CASSMTSGSQETQYF.

The count of this clone is one. The CDR3 nucleotides are TGTGCCAGCAGTTCTCCCTTAGCGGGGGCGGGCAATGAGCAGTTCTTC. Translation gives CASSSPLAGAGNEQFF. The chain carries TRBV11-2 and TRBJ2-1; 9 bases are a match to TRBD2. Trimming removed 6 bases from V and 6 bases from J; junction bases left unmatched: 12. This CDR3 is 16 amino acids long. Germline CDR1 SGHAT, CDR2 FQNNGV.

This clone was picked up many times. V and J are TRBV5-1 and TRBJ1-3, with unresolved D. Per germline, CDR1 SGHRS and CDR2 YFSETQ. The CDR3 covers 15 residues. Trimming took 0 bases from V and 0 from J, leaving 7 bases between them. The CDR3 DNA reads as TGCGCCAGCAGCTTGGCTCGGGGCTCTGGAAACACCATATATTTT. It encodes CASSLARGSGNTIYF.

The chain carries TRBV25-1 and TRBJ2-5; 8 bases line up with TRBD1. This CDR3 has 15 residues. After removal of 3 bases from V and 5 bases from J, the junction contained 8 bases not matched to a gene. Germline-derived CDR1 and CDR2 are MGHDK and SYGVNS. CDR3 sequence: CASSDSGQGRETQYF. The CDR3, as DNA: TGTGCCAGCAGTGACTCTGGACAGGGACGGGAGACCCAGTACTTC.

This chain connects TRBV6-6 to TRBJ2-7; perhaps TRBD2 as D (5 bases). Trimming shortened V by 2 bases and J by 7 bases, and 12 bases separated the two germline ends. The CDR3 extends over 13 amino acids. CDR1 and CDR2 (germline): MNHNY, SVGAGI (reference sequence). The CDR3: CASSYNPSGEQYF. In DNA, the CDR3 is TGTGCCAGCAGTTACAATCCCTCGGGGGAGCAGTACTTC.